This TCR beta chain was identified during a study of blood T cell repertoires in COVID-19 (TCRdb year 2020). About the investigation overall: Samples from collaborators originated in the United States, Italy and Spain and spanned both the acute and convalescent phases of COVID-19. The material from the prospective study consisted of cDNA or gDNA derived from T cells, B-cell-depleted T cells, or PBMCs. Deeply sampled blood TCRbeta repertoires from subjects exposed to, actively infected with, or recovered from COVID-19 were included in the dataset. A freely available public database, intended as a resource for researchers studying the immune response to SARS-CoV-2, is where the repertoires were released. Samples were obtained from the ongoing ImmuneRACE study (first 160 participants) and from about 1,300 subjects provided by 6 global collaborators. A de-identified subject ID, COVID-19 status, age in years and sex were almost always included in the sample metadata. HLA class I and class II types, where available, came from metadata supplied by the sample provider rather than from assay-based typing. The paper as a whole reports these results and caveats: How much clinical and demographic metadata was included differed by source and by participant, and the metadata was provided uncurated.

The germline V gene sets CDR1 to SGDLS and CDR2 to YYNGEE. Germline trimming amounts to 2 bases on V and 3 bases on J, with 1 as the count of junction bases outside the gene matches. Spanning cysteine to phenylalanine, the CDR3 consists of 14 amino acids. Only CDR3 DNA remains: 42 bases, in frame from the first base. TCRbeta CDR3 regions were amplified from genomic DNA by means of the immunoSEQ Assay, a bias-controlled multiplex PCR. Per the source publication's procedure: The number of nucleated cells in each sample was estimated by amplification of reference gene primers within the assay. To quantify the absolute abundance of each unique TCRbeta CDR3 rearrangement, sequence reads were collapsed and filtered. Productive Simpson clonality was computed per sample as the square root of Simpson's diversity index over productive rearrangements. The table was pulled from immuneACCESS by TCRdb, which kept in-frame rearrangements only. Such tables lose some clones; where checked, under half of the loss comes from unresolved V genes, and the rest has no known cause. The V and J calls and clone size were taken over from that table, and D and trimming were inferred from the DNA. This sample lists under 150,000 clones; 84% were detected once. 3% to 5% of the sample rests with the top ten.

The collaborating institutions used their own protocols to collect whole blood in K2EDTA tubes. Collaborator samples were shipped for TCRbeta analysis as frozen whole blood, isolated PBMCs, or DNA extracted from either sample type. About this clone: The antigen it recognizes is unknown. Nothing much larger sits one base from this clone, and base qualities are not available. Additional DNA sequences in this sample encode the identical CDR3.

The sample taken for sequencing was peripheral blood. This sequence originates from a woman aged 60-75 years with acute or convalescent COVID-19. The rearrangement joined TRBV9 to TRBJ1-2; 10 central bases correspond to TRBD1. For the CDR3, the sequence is CASSVGTGDYGYTF. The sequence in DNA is TGTGCCAGCAGCGTGGGGACAGGGGACTATGGCTACACCTTC.